These T cell receptor beta chains were read from a single sample in a study of blood T cells in healthy people across ages. TCRdb processed the 5' RACE reads anew with MiXCR; each CDR3 protein has one entry. The table has 910,000 or so distinct CDR3 sequences, roughly 50% seen once. Source material: blood. Receptor source: a woman aged 60-75 years in good health. Each CDR3 is given without its conserved first and last residue. Clone size appears in some rows only: once, few, many, or a class for an expanded clone.

TRBV14	TRBJ2-1	-	ASSQATRTPYRVSYNEQF
TRBV7-6	-	-	ASKNRGGETQY
TRBV29-1	TRBJ1-2	few	SVEEDLGNGYT
TRBV4-2	TRBJ2-7	-	ASSPGYSRGTYEQY
TRBV7-2	TRBJ2-5	-	ASSLVISGSGETQY
TRBV7-2	TRBJ2-1	-	AAEGGPSYNEQF
TRBV6-2/TRBV6-3	TRBJ2-5	-	VSKAEGFKETQY
TRBV15	TRBJ2-1	-	ATSRVEEGEQF
TRBV18	TRBJ2-6	-	ASSKNVEQSGANVLT
TRBV5-1	TRBJ2-7	many	ASSLVSGQGAYEQY
TRBV2	TRBJ1-4	-	ASSARDVTTNEKLF
TRBV4-2	TRBJ2-5	-	ASSQVLATAGTQY
TRBV5-5	TRBJ1-1	-	ASSYGTTNTEAF
TRBV5-1	TRBJ2-3	-	ASSLDGQRTDTQY
TRBV4-2	TRBJ1-4	many	ASSQLLANEKLF
TRBV18	TRBJ2-1	-	ASSRSDNEQF
TRBV27	TRBJ1-2	-	ASSLTGLGNGYT
TRBV15	TRBJ2-5	many	ATSRGLAGGGETQY
TRBV28	TRBJ2-3	-	ASREDRATDTQY
TRBV14	TRBJ2-6	few	ASSTRQGTSSGANVLT
TRBV15	TRBJ2-6	-	ATSNPSASSFTGANVLT